This T cell receptor (beta chain) was recovered during a study of blood T cells in healthy people across ages. The V gene lost 4 bases and the J gene lost 6 bases, with 13 bases spanning the gap. Germline lookup yields CDR1 SNHLY and CDR2 FYNNEI. The CDR3 contains 14 residues. Using a J-beta primer mix together with a sample-barcoded 5' primer, a second PCR was run for about 6 to 11 cycles. TCRdb fed the 5' RACE reads into MiXCR, producing one record per CDR3 protein. The sample includes about 1,400,000 distinct CDR3 sequences, around two fifths seen only once; the top ten take 7% to 9%. The sequenced material came from blood. The chain couples TRBV2 to TRBJ2-4, with D tentatively TRBD2 (6 bases). The TCR originated in a woman aged 18-29 years in good health. CDR3 residues: CASSAVPEGNIQYF. The CDR3 DNA reads TGTGCCAGCAGTGCCGTTCCGGAGGGAAACATTCAGTACTTC.